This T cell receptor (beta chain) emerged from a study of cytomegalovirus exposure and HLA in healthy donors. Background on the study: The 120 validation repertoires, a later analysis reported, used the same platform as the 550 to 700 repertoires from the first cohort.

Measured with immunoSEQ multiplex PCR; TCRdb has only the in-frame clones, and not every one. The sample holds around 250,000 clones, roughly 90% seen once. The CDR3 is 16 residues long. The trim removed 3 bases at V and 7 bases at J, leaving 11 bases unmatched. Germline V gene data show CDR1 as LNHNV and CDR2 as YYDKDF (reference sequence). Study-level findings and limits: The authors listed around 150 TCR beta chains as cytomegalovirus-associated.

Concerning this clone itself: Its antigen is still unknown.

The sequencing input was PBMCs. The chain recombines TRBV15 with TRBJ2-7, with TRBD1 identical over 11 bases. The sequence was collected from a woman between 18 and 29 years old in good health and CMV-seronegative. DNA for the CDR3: TGTGCCACCAGCAGGCCCGGACAGGGGGCGATTGGGGAGCAGTACTTC. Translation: CATSRPGQGAIGEQYF.